These T cell receptor beta chains were read from a single sample in a study of early T cells in non-severe SARS-CoV-2 infection. A single record per CDR3 protein comes from TCRdb applying MiXCR to the 5' RACE reads. The sample includes over 85,000 distinct CDR3 sequences, about 12% seen only once; the top ten take less than 8%. Sequencing was done on a sample of whole blood. Receptor source: an adult who was a healthcare worker with PCR-confirmed SARS-CoV-2 infection or an uninfected control (not recorded which). Both conserved end residues are trimmed from each CDR3.

TRBV4-1	ASSQVTGEDEKLF
TRBV29-1	SVEGKFPYEQY
TRBV7-2	ASSLGGARPADTQY
TRBV29-1	SAFDRASEQY
TRBV5-5	ASSLQGADIQY
TRBV29-1	SAQGATNTEAF
TRBV20-1	SASQEGQPQH
TRBV4-1	ASSQDPASSGITADTQY
TRBV27	ASSLRGPWGNQPQH
TRBV7-2	ASSPGVWEQY
TRBV7-9	ASSLEGRIKF
TRBV28	ASRGSGNTEAF
TRBV2	ASRDLGLASYNEQF
TRBV12-3/TRBV12-4	ASSWNGETQY
TRBV18	ASSPPGRGAYNEQF
TRBV12-3/TRBV12-4	ASRQGQAGNSPLH
TRBV28	ASAVNTEAF
TRBV9	ASSLAGSEEQY
TRBV7-9	ASSLEEAYEQF
TRBV11-2	ASSLVSPETQY
TRBV6-2/TRBV6-3	ASSYRSSGSDEQY
TRBV6-6	ATWTSYNSPLH
TRBV10-3	AISEYKNTEAF
TRBV20-1	SARDLLAESNQPQH
TRBV2	ASSEAGLTDTQY
TRBV29-1	SVVRGPSYEQY
TRBV10-3	AISTRQSTDTQY
TRBV2	ASSGLAGGTDTQY
TRBV2	ASSTRSGEQF
TRBV11-2	ASSRPGGQTQETQY
TRBV6-2/TRBV6-3	ASSPGTGGAGEQF
TRBV20-1	SASGLAANEQF
TRBV5-6	ASSLSRWREYNEQF